This T cell receptor beta chain stems from a study of cytomegalovirus exposure and HLA in healthy donors. Whole-study context: Of the donors genotyped, approximately 410 in all, 65% to 90% fell in the Caucasian-associated ancestry cluster. Overall study results and limits: Highly shared sequence variants in one cluster were likely a sequencing artifact.

In regard to this clone: Its antigen is not known. One end of the junction varies from germline; a read error may be responsible.

A multiplex PCR was run with 60 Vbeta primers and 13 Jbeta primers. Data came from immunoSEQ multiplex PCR; TCRdb stores just in-frame clones and leaves some out. The sample carries roughly 60,000 clones, 70% to 80% recorded once. This CDR3 comprises 13 residues. Germline CDR1 reads MGHRA; CDR2 reads YSYEKL. What was sequenced was PBMCs. This TCR derives from a middle-aged woman in good health and CMV-seropositive. J is TRBJ1-1 and V is TRBV4-1; TRBD1 might be the D (6 bases). CDR3: CASSQAGGRGDKF. DNA for the CDR3: TGCGCCAGCAGCCAAGCGGGCGGCAGGGGCGACAAGTTT.